Listed here is a single TCR beta chain. This CDR3 is built from 12 residues. Germline V gene data show CDR1 as SEHNR and CDR2 as FQNEAQ (reference sequence). The germline V and J ends were trimmed by 5 bases and 3 bases, with 7 bases remaining between them. This specimen comes from a study of T cell responses to AZD1222 COVID-19 vaccine. TCRdb's table, derived via immunoSEQ multiplex PCR, lists solely in-frame clones and lacks some. The table includes around 100,000 clones, 85% to 90% detected once. This TCR came from an adult in good health. The sequencing used peripheral blood, collected on day 0 of AZD1222 vaccination. The chain combines TRBV7-9 with TRBJ1-1, with D uncertain. DNA for the CDR3: TGTGCCAGCAGCCGGCGGGACACTGAAGCTTTCTTT. Its protein product is CASSRRDTEAFF.